Listed below are T cell receptor beta chains from one sample, sequenced in a study of Tregs in tolerant kidney transplant recipients. Data came from immunoSEQ multiplex PCR; TCRdb stores just in-frame clones and leaves some out. The data hold approximately 260,000 clones, with about 86% observed a single time. Sequencing input: CD4+ T cells from blood. Every receptor here comes from a human donor in good health. The CDR3 runs from the conserved cysteine through the conserved F or W. Fields, in order: V gene, D gene, clone size, J gene, CDR3 DNA, CDR3 protein. A D gene is named only where the DNA matches it firmly. Clone size is given for some rows only: seen once, a few or many times, or a class if the clone is expanded.

TRBV27	TRBD1	NA	TRBJ2-7	TGTGCCAGCCGAAGGACAGGGGGCTTGTACGAGCAGTACTTC	CASRRTGGLYEQYF
TRBV9	NA	NA	TRBJ1-2	TGTGCCAGCAGCGTAAATCCAGAGCCTAACTATGGCTACACCTTC	CASSVNPEPNYGYTF
TRBV29-1	NA	NA	TRBJ2-1	TGCAGCGTTGAACGTCAGGGTATGAGGAATGAGCAGTTCTTC	CSVERQGMRNEQFF
TRBV6-5	NA	NA	TRBJ2-7	TGTGCCAGCAGCCTCAGGGGCCTGGGGTACGAGCAGTACTTC	CASSLRGLGYEQYF
TRBV10-1	NA	NA	TRBJ1-4	TGCGCCAGCAGCGGGATAGGAAGTATGCTGTTTTTT	CASSGIGSMLFF
TRBV6-6	NA	NA	TRBJ1-4	TGTGCCAGCAGTTACTCTATCTTGGGGTCTCGGGAAAAACTGTTTTTT	CASSYSILGSREKLFF
TRBV12-1	NA	NA	TRBJ2-2	TGTGCCAGCACCTGGGGGACAGGGTATGATCAAGGGAACACCGGGGAGCTGTTTTTT	CASTWGTGYDQGNTGELFF
TRBV6-5	NA	NA	TRBJ1-1	TGTGCCAGCAGCTTGGACAGGAACACTGAAGCTTTCTTT	CASSLDRNTEAFF
TRBV11-3	NA	NA	TRBJ2-7	TGTGCCAGCAGCCCCGGGGTAGGGGTCGGCGAGCAGTACTTC	CASSPGVGVGEQYF
TRBV5-1	NA	NA	TRBJ2-5	TGCGCCAGCAGCTTGGGCCAGGGACTGATCCAAGAGACCCAGTACTTC	CASSLGQGLIQETQYF
TRBV4-2	NA	NA	TRBJ2-3	TGTGCCAGCAGCCAAGATGCGGGGTGGGATACGCAGTATTTT	CASSQDAGWDTQYF
TRBV5-1	TRBD1	NA	TRBJ2-7	TGCGCCAGCAGACGACCGGGACAGGGAGGAGGCGAGCAGTACTTC	CASRRPGQGGGEQYF
TRBV7-3	NA	once	TRBJ1-1	TGTGCCAGCAGCTTTGACATGAACACTGAAGCTTTCTTT	CASSFDMNTEAFF
TRBV29-1	NA	NA	TRBJ1-1	TGCAGCGTTGTAATATCGGGGGTCGGCACTGAAGCTTTCTTT	CSVVISGVGTEAFF
TRBV2	NA	NA	TRBJ2-7	TGTGCCAGCAGCAGGGAGTCCTACGAGCAGTACTTC	CASSRESYEQYF
TRBV19	TRBD2	NA	TRBJ2-2	TGTGCCAGTAGTCGGACTAGCCTTAACACCGGGGAGCTGTTTTTT	CASSRTSLNTGELFF
TRBV5-1	TRBD1	NA	TRBJ1-2	TGCGCCAGCAGCTTTCTTCCGGGACAGGGTTTCACTAACTATGGCTACACCTTC	CASSFLPGQGFTNYGYTF
TRBV18	TRBD1	NA	TRBJ1-6	TGTGCCAGCTCCCTAAGGGGACAGGGACTGACACCCCTCCACTTT	CASSLRGQGLTPLHF
TRBV11-3	NA	NA	TRBJ2-2	TGTGCCAGCAGGGGGGCCGGGGAGCTGTTTTTT	CASRGAGELFF
TRBV11-2	NA	NA	TRBJ2-5	TGTGCCAGCAGCTTACAGCGGGAGACCCAGTACTTC	CASSLQRETQYF
TRBV5-4	NA	NA	TRBJ1-4	TGTGCCAGCAGCTTCGGAGGGGGGATTGAAAAACTGTTTTTT	CASSFGGGIEKLFF
TRBV27	NA	NA	TRBJ2-6	TGTGCCAGCAGTCCCTACGGCAGGGTTGGGGCCAACGTCCTGACTTTC	CASSPYGRVGANVLTF
TRBV28	TRBD1	NA	TRBJ1-1	TGTGCCACCAGGGGGCATGCGGGCTCGTTGGGTGCTTTCTTT	CATRGHAGSLGAFF
TRBV19	NA	few	TRBJ2-2	TGTGCCAGTACGGCCTTTACCGGGGAGCTGTTTTTT	CASTAFTGELFF
TRBV18	NA	NA	TRBJ1-2	TGTGCCAGCTCACCAACGGGACAACATAACTATGGCTACACCTTC	CASSPTGQHNYGYTF
TRBV29-1	NA	NA	TRBJ2-1	TGCAGCTTGGGGTCCTACAATGAGCAGTTCTTC	CSLGSYNEQFF
TRBV9	TRBD1	NA	TRBJ2-2	TGTGCCAGCAGCGTCCTCAGGGACAGCCCGACCGGGGAGCTGTTTTTT	CASSVLRDSPTGELFF
TRBV4-1	TRBD2	NA	TRBJ2-5	TGCGCCAGCAGCCCCCCCCGAGCGGGGATCCTAGAGCAGTACTTC	CASSPPRAGILEQYF
TRBV18	NA	NA	TRBJ1-4	TGTGCCAGCTCACCACCAGTAGGCAATAATGAAAAACTGTTTTTT	CASSPPVGNNEKLFF
TRBV5-1	NA	NA	TRBJ2-4	TGCGCCAGCAGCGTCGCGCCCCTCGCAAACATTCAGTACTTC	CASSVAPLANIQYF
TRBV5-6	NA	NA	TRBJ1-2	TGTGCCAGCAGCTTGGGACGGACTAACTATGGCTACACCTTC	CASSLGRTNYGYTF